A single sample is the source of the 9 T cell receptor beta chains below, sequenced in a study of blood T cell repertoires in COVID-19. Some clones are missing from TCRdb's copy, which holds only in-frame ones; the method was immunoSEQ multiplex PCR. The sample has a few hundred thousand clones, around 83% seen once; the top ten hold around 3.6%. Sequencing was carried out using peripheral blood. The receptors derive from a man between 18 and 35 years old with active or convalescent COVID-19.

The rearrangement links TRBV5-1 to TRBJ1-2, with unresolved D. CDR1 and CDR2 from the germline V gene are SGHRS and YFSETQ. V lost 4 bases and J lost 4, with 17 bases in between. The length of the CDR3 is 15 residues. CDR3 in DNA: TGCGCCAGCAGCCCACGGGTCGCTAGCGGCTATGGCTACACCTTC. As protein: CASSPRVASGYGYTF.

In its sample, this clone was seen once. The chain couples TRBV9 to TRBJ2-3, with D uncertain. V was pared by 2 bases and J by 2 bases, with 6 bases between. The CDR3 contains 13 residues. The germline V gene has CDR1 SGDLS and CDR2 YYNGEE. CDR3 residues: CASSVLFTDTQYF. The DNA for the CDR3 is TGTGCCAGCAGCGTCCTCTTCACAGATACGCAGTATTTT.

The chain carries TRBV7-8 and TRBJ2-1; 7 bases line up with TRBD2. This CDR3 region has 15 residues. Unmatched junction bases numbered 11, after V lost 5 bases and J lost 7 bases. Germline CDR1 reads SGHVS; CDR2 reads FQNEAQ. CDR3 sequence: CASSPLVRERNEQFF. DNA for the CDR3: TGTGCCAGCAGCCCCCTGGTGCGGGAGCGAAATGAGCAGTTCTTC. The full variable domain, its missing parts supplied by reference TRBV7-8 and TRBJ2-1, is GAGVSQSPRYKVAKRGQDVALRCDPISGHVSLFWYQQALGQGPEFLTYFQNEAQLDKSGLPSDRFFAERPEGSVSTLKIQRTQQEDSAVYLCASSPLVRERNEQFFGPGTRLTVL.

The V gene is TRBV6-6, the J gene TRBJ2-3, with TRBD2 matching 13 bases. Trimming at V came to 4 bases and at J to 8 bases, leaving 6 bases not matched to a gene. The CDR3 length is 15 residues. Germline assignment: CDR1 MNHNY and CDR2 SVGAGI (reference sequence). For the CDR3, the DNA is TGTGCCAGCAGTTCGACTAGCGGGGGGTTTGGTACGCAGTATTTT. Translated, it gives CASSSTSGGFGTQYF.

The chain links TRBV12-3 or TRBV12-4 to TRBJ1-6, with a possible D match to TRBD1 (5 bases). CDR3 length equals 11 residues. V lost 4 bases to trimming and J lost 14 bases, with 9 bases between them. The CDR3 loop is CASSSSGTLHF. CDR3 bases: TGTGCCAGCAGTTCCTCAGGGACCCTCCACTTT.

This chain joins TRBV10-3 and TRBJ2-1; TRBD2 agrees at 12 bases. V trimming: 8 bases; J trimming: 12 bases; junction bases outside the gene matches: 17. Germline V gene data show CDR1 as ENHRY and CDR2 as SYGVKD. CDR3 length: 16 residues. CDR3 amino acids: CAIRPLLAGGPQGQFF. The CDR3 DNA follows: TGTGCCATCCGACCCTTACTAGCGGGGGGCCCTCAAGGGCAGTTCTTC.

The chain employs TRBV9 and TRBJ2-7; D is possibly TRBD1 (6 bases). Trimming stripped 2 bases from V and 9 bases from J, with 21 bases between. This CDR3 spans 15 amino acids. The germline V gene has CDR1 SGDLS and CDR2 YYNGEE. For the CDR3, the DNA is TGTGCCAGCAGCGTCCTAGGACAGCCCACCGAAGGGCAGTACTTC. Translating gives CASSVLGQPTEGQYF.

Here the CDR3 DNA reads TGTGCCAGCAGCCAAGACAGGCCGAACACCGGGGAGCTGTTTTTT. Amino acids: CASSQDRPNTGELFF. The J gene is TRBJ2-2, the V gene TRBV14, with no clear D. Germline CDR1 is SGHDN and CDR2 is FVKESK. The CDR3 runs 15 residues. V lost 0 bases and J lost 0, with 5 bases in between.

This clone has a single count. V is TRBV5-1 and J is TRBJ2-6; D remains unclear. CDR1 is SGHRS, CDR2 YFSETQ, per germline. CDR3 length: 18 residues. V was cut by 1 base and J by 4 bases, with 18 bases left in between. CDR3 amino acids: CASSLNSAQKAGANVLTF. DNA for the CDR3: TGCGCCAGCAGCTTGAATTCTGCCCAAAAAGCAGGGGCCAACGTCCTGACTTTC. Full variable domain (rest looked up from reference TRBV5-1 and TRBJ2-6): KAGVTQTPRYLIKTRGQQVTLSCSPISGHRSVSWYQQTPGQGLQFLFEYFSETQRNKGNFPGRFSGRQFSNSRSEMNVSTLELGDSALYLCASSLNSAQKAGANVLTFGAGSRLTVL.